This T cell receptor beta chain was sequenced for a study of identical twins. The study, taken as a whole, reports: Compared with unrelated sharing, twin-shared out-of-frame alpha sequences had more low-probability sequences.

Germline CDR1 reads SGHDT; CDR2 reads YYEEEE. The junction had 10 bases not matched to a gene; V was cut back by 1 base and J by 4 bases. The CDR3 sequence is 17 residues long. One entry per CDR3 protein results from TCRdb running MiXCR on the 5' RACE reads. The repertoire consists of 460,000 or so distinct CDR3 sequences, with 13% to 15% occurring once and the leading ten covering approximately 0.52%. For this clonotype: Its matching antigen is unknown.

This same sample was also part of a study on yellow fever vaccine responses in identical twins. As that study records: Twins' T cell vaccine responses reportedly looked partly convergent, partly personalized.

V usage is TRBV5-6 and J usage is TRBJ2-7; TRBD2 aligns across 11 bases. This clonotype originated in a woman aged 18-29 years in good health. The sequencing input was CD4+ T cells sorted from blood. CDR3 residues: CASSLRLAGGPWYEQYF. In DNA form, the CDR3 reads TGTGCCAGCAGCTTGCGTCTAGCGGGGGGTCCATGGTACGAGCAGTACTTC.